The clone carrying this T cell receptor beta chain was recorded a few times. Antigen unknown. This entry belongs to a study of identical twins. Study-level results: Zero-insertion analyses were open to partial confounding by invariant MAIT and iNKT cells.

TCRdb re-called the 5' RACE reads with MiXCR, one entry per CDR3 protein. The sample lists some 730,000 distinct CDR3 sequences, roughly 18% occurring once. The CDR3 consists of 11 residues. CDR1 is GTSNPN, CDR2 SVGIG, per germline (reference sequence). Losses at the gene ends were 4 bases for V and 9 bases for J; bases not matched to a gene: 0. The same sample was also used in a study of T cells expressing NK-cell markers. That source reports: Sequencing covered eight donors, seven HCMV-seropositive and one seronegative. Restriction of sorting to alpha-beta TCR T cells was accomplished in several experiments using an anti-gamma-delta TCR antibody.

V usage is TRBV30 and J usage is TRBJ2-5, with TRBD2 identical over 12 bases. The source of this sequence is a woman aged 18-29 years in good health. Sequenced sample: PBMCs. The CDR3 protein is CAWTSGRAQYF. The CDR3 DNA reads TGTGCCTGGACTAGCGGGAGGGCCCAGTACTTC. Using reference TRBV30 and TRBJ2-5 for the parts outside the CDR3, the full variable domain is SQTIHQWPATLVQPVGSPLSLECTVEGTSNPNLYWYRQAAGRGLQLLFYSVGIGQISSEVPQNLSASRPQDRQFILSSKKLLLSDSGFYLCAWTSGRAQYFGPGTRLLVL.